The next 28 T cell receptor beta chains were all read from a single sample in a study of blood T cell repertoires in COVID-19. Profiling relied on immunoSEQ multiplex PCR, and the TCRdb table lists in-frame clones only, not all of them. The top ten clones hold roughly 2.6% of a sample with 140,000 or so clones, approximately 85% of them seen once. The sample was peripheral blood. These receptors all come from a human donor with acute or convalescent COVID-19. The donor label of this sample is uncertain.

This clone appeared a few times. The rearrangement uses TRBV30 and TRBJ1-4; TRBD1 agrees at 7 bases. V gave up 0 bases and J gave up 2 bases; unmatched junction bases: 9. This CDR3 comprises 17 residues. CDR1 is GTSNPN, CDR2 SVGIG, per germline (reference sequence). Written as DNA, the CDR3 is TGTGCCTGGAGTGTTGGGACAGCCATCACGACTAATGAAAAACTGTTTTTT. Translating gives CAWSVGTAITTNEKLFF. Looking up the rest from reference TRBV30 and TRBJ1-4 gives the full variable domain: SQTIHQWPATLVQPVGSPLSLECTVEGTSNPNLYWYRQAAGRGLQLLFYSVGIGQISSEVPQNLSASRPQDRQFILSSKKLLLSDSGFYLCAWSVGTAITTNEKLFFGSGTQLSVL.

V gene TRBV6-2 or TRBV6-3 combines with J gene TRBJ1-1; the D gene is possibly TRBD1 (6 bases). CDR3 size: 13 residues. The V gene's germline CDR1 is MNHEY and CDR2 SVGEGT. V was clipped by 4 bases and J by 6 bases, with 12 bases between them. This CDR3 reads CASSFNRVPEAFF. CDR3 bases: TGTGCCAGCAGTTTTAACAGGGTGCCTGAAGCTTTCTTT.

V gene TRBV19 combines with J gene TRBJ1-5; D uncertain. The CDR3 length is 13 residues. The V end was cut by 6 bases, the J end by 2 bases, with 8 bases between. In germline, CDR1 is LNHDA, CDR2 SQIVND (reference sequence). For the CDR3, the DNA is TGTGCCAGTAGCGGACTGGGCAATCAGCCCCAGCATTTT. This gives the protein CASSGLGNQPQHF.

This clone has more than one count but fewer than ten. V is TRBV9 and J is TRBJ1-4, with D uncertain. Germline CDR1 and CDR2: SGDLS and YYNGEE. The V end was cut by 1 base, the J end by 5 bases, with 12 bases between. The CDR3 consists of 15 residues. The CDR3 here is CASSVTGNKNEKLFF. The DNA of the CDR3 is TGTGCCAGCAGCGTAACCGGGAACAAGAATGAAAAACTGTTTTTT.

The CDR3 protein is CASSQDRGTANEKLFF. The CDR3 DNA sequence: TGTGCCAGCAGCCAAGACAGGGGGACAGCTAATGAAAAACTGTTTTTT. The rearrangement joins TRBV4-2 to TRBJ1-4, with TRBD1 identical over 7 bases. The trim removed 0 bases at V and 3 bases at J, leaving 4 bases unmatched. CDR1 LGHNA and CDR2 YNFKEQ come from the germline V gene. The CDR3 covers 16 residues.

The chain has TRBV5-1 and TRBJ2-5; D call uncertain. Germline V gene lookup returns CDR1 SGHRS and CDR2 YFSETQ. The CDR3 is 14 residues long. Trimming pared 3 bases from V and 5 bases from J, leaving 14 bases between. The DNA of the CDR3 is TGCGCCAGCAGCTACACTAACTCCGGGGAGACCCAGTACTTC. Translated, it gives CASSYTNSGETQYF.

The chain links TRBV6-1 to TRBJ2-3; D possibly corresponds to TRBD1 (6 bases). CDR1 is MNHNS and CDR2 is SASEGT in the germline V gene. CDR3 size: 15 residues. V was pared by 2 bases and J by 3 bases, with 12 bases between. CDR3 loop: CASSEMQGWTDTQYF. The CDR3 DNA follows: TGTGCCAGCAGTGAAATGCAGGGGTGGACAGATACGCAGTATTTT.

The CDR3 reads CASSQSRQAVSGANVLTF. In DNA form, the CDR3 reads TGTGCCAGCAGCCAATCTAGGCAGGCAGTCTCTGGGGCCAACGTCCTGACTTTC. V usage is TRBV16 and J usage is TRBJ2-6, with unresolved D. From germline, CDR1 is KGHSY and CDR2 FQNENV. The CDR3 runs to 18 residues. V lost 0 bases and J lost 0, with 12 bases in between.

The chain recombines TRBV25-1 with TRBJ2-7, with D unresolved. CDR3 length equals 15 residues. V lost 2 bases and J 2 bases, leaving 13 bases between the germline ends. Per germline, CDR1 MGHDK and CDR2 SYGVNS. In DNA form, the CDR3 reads TGTGCCAGCAGTGAACACTCTCGACTGACCTACGAGCAGTACGTC. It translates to CASSEHSRLTYEQYV.

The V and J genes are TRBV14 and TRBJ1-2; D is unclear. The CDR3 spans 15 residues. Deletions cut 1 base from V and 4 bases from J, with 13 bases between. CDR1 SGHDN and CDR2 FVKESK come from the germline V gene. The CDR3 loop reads CASSQGVGRVYGYTF. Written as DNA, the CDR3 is TGTGCCAGCAGCCAAGGAGTCGGGAGGGTCTATGGCTACACCTTC.

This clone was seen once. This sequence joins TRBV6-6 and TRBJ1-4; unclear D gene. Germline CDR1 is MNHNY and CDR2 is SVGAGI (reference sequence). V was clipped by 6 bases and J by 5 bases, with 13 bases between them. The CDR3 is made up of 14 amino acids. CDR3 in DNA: TGTGCCAGCAGGGTTGCGGCACTGAATGAAAAACTGTTTTTT. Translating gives CASRVAALNEKLFF.

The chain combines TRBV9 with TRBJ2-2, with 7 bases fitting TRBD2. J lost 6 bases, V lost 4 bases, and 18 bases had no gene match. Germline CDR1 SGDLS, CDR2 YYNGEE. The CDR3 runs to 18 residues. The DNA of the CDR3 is TGTGCCAGCAGCAACCCCACTGGTCTACTGGGGGGGGCCGGGGAGCTGTTTTTT. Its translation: CASSNPTGLLGGAGELFF.

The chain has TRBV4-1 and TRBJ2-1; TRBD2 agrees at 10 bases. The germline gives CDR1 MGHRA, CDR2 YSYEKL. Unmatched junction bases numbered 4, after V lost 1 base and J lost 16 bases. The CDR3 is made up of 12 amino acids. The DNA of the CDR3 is TGCGCCAGCAGCCAAGGGGGGACTAGCGTATTCTTC. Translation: CASSQGGTSVFF.

CDR3 protein: CASTTLGRGGDTEAFF. For the CDR3, the DNA is TGTGCCAGCACCACGCTGGGTCGCGGGGGGGACACTGAAGCTTTCTTT. The chain links TRBV28 to TRBJ1-1; D perhaps matches TRBD1 (5 bases). CDR1 and CDR2 from the germline V gene are MDHEN and SYDVKM. Trimming left V 7 bases short and J 3 bases short, with 21 bases between. The CDR3 covers 16 residues.

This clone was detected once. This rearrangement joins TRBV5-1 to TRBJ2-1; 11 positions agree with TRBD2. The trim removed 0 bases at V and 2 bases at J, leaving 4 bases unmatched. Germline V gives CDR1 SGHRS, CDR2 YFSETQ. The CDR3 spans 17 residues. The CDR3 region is CASSLALAGGPYNEQFF. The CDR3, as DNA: TGCGCCAGCAGCTTGGCCCTAGCGGGAGGCCCCTACAATGAGCAGTTCTTC.

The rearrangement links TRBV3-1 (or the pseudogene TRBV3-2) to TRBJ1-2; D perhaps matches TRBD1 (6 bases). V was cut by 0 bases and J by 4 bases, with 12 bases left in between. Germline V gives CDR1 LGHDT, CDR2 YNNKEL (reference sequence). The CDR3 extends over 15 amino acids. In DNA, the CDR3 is TGTGCCAGCAGCCAAGATAACAGGGCACTCTATGGCTACACCTTC. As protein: CASSQDNRALYGYTF.

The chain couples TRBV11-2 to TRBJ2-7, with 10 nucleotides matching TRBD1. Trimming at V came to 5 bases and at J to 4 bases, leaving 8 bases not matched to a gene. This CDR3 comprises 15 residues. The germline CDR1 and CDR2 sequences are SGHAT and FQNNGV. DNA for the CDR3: TGTGCCAGCAGCCTGGCGGGACAGGGGCCGTACGAGCAGTACTTC. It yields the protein CASSLAGQGPYEQYF.

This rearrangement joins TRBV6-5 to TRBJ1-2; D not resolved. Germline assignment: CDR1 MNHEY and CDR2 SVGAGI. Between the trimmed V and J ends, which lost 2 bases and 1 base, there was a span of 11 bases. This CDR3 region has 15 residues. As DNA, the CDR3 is TGTGCCAGCAGTTACGATCAGAAATTTAACTATGGCTACACCTTC. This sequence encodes CASSYDQKFNYGYTF.

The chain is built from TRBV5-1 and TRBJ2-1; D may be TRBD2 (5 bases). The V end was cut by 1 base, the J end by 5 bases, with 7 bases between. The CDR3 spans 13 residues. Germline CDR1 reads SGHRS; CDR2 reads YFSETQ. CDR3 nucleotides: TGCGCCAGCAGCTTGCCCGGGAACAATGAGCAGTTCTTC. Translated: CASSLPGNNEQFF.

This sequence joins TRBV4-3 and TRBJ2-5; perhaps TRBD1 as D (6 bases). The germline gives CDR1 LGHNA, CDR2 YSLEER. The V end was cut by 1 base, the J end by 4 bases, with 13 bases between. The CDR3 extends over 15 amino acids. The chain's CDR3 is CASSQGTQGRETQYF. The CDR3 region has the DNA TGCGCCAGCAGCCAAGGTACACAGGGACGAGAGACCCAGTACTTC.

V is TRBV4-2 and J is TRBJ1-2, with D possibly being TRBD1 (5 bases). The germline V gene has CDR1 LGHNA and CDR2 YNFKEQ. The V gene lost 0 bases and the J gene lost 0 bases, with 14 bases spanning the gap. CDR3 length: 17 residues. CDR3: CASSQDFARAPNYGYTF. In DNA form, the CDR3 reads TGTGCCAGCAGCCAAGATTTTGCCAGGGCCCCTAACTATGGCTACACCTTC.

CDR3 nucleotide sequence: TGTGCCAGTAGCTCGACAGGGGGCCGTGAAAAACTGTTTTTT. This codes for CASSSTGGREKLFF. V gene TRBV19 combines with J gene TRBJ1-4, with TRBD1 matching over 10 bases. With 6 bases clipped from V and 7 bases from J, the junction kept 5 bases outside the gene matches. There are 14 residues in the CDR3. The germline CDR1 and CDR2 sequences are LNHDA and SQIVND (reference sequence).

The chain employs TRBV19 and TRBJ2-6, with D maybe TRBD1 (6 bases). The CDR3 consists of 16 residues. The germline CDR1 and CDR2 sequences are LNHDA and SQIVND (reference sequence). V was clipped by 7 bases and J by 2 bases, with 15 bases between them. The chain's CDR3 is CASTAWTAPGANVLTF. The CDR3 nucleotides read TGTGCCAGTACCGCGTGGACAGCACCTGGGGCCAACGTCCTGACTTTC.

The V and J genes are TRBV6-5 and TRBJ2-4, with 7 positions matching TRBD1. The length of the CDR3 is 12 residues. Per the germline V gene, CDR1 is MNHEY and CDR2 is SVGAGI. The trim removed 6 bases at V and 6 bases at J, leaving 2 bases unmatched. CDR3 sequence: CASRWDRNIQYF. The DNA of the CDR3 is TGTGCCAGCAGATGGGACAGAAACATTCAGTACTTC.

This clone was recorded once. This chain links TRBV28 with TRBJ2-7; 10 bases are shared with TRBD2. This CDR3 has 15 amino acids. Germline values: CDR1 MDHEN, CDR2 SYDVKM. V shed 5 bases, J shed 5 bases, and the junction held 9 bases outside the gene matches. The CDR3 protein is CASSPSSGGRHEQYF. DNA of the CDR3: TGTGCCAGCAGTCCCTCTAGCGGGGGCCGCCACGAGCAGTACTTC.

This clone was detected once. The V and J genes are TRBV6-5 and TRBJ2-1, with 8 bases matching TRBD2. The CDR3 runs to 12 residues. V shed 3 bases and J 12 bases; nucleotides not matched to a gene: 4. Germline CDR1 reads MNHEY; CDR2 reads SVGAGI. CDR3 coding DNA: TGTGCCAGCAGTTATCCGGGGACTAGGCAGTTCTTC. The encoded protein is CASSYPGTRQFF.

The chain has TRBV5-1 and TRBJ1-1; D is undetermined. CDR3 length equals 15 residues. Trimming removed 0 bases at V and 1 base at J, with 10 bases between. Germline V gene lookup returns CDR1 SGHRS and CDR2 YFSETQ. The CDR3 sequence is CASSLDGEGNTEAFF. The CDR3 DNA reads TGCGCCAGCAGCTTGGATGGGGAGGGGAACACTGAAGCTTTCTTT.

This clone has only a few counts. The DNA for the CDR3 is TGTGCCAGCAGCGCCTCTAGCGGGAGGAACAATGAGCAGTTCTTC. This codes for CASSASSGRNNEQFF. The rearrangement joins TRBV2 to TRBJ2-1, with 11 bases that match TRBD2. CDR1 and CDR2 (germline): SNHLY, FYNNEI. Trimming cost V 6 bases and J 5 bases; bases outside gene matches: 6. The CDR3 is made up of 15 amino acids.